The T cell receptor beta chain under discussion was sequenced for a study of blood T cell repertoires in COVID-19. Study at large: Spain, Italy and the United States supplied samples that represented acute and convalescent COVID-19. PBMCs, B-cell-depleted T cells, or T cells provided the cDNA or gDNA that made up the material.

Germline V CDR1 and CDR2: MNHEY, SVGAGI. V lost 5 bases and J lost 5, with 17 bases in between. This CDR3 spans 15 amino acids. In the original workflow: How many nucleated cells were present was estimated from reference gene primer amplification. Measured with immunoSEQ multiplex PCR; TCRdb has only the in-frame clones, and not every one. V, J and clone size reflect that table, while D and trimming were determined from the DNA. The data hold around 61,000 clones, with about nine tenths observed a single time. The sample taken for sequencing was peripheral blood. The TCR sequence derives from a man aged 55 to 70 with acute or convalescent COVID-19. The chain couples TRBV6-5 to TRBJ2-3; D is perhaps TRBD1 (6 bases). CDR3 in amino acids: CASSLRTVEGDTQYF. The CDR3 nucleotides are TGTGCCAGCAGTCTCCGGACAGTAGAAGGAGATACGCAGTATTTT.